These T cell receptor beta chains were read from a single sample in a study of cytomegalovirus exposure and HLA in healthy donors. Profiling relied on immunoSEQ multiplex PCR, and the TCRdb table lists in-frame clones only, not all of them. The sample has 110,000 or so clones; around 77% are singletons. Sequences were obtained from PBMCs. These receptors were taken from a man aged 50-60 years in good health and CMV-seropositive. Both conserved end residues are part of each CDR3. Each record gives: V gene, D gene, J gene, clone size, CDR3 DNA, CDR3 protein. D genes are given only for firm matches. Rows give clone size only sometimes, using once, few, many, or a class for an expanded clone.

TRBV10-1	TRBD2	TRBJ2-3	NA	TGCGCCAGCAGCCCAGGACTAGCGACAGATACGCAGTATTTT	CASSPGLATDTQYF
TRBV20-1	NA	TRBJ2-5	NA	TGCAGTGCTGGATACGCGGAGCAGTACTTC	CSAGYAEQYF
TRBV4-3	NA	TRBJ1-1	NA	TGCGCCAGCAGCCAAGCGGGGAGGAACACTGAAGCTTTCTTT	CASSQAGRNTEAFF
TRBV9	TRBD2	TRBJ2-1	NA	TGTGCCAGCAGCGTAGAAGCGGGGGGAACAAGCTCCTACAATGAGCAGTTCTTC	CASSVEAGGTSSYNEQFF
TRBV19	NA	TRBJ2-5	once	TGTGCCAGTAGTATGGTTAAGAGCAGGGGCGAGACCCAGTACTTC	CASSMVKSRGETQYF
TRBV10-2	NA	TRBJ1-1	few	TGCGCCAGCTTGGGCTGGCAGCTGAACACTGAAGCTTTCTTT	CASLGWQLNTEAFF
TRBV11-2	TRBD2	TRBJ2-5	NA	TGTGCCAGCAGCCCCTCCGAAGCGGGGGGGCGGGAGACCCAGTACTTC	CASSPSEAGGRETQYF
TRBV30	NA	TRBJ1-3	NA	TGTGCCTGGAGTGTACCCAACAGGAGCTCTGGAAACACCATATATTTT	CAWSVPNRSSGNTIYF
TRBV19	NA	TRBJ2-6	few	TGTGCTTCCGGGTTGGGGGCCAACGTCCTGACTTTC	CASGLGANVLTF
TRBV6-5	NA	TRBJ1-2	NA	TGTGCCAGCAGTCTCCGAGGCTATGGCTACACCTTC	CASSLRGYGYTF
TRBV4-3	NA	TRBJ2-2	NA	TGCGCCAGCAGCCAAGAGGTCTCCCTCTCCCGGAGTGGGGAGCTGTTTTTT	CASSQEVSLSRSGELFF